This entry is about one T cell receptor beta chain. Its specificity is not known. The data derive from a study of T cells in Graves' hyperthyroidism and ophthalmopathy. The study's findings and limits: Separation of ophthalmopathy from stable hyperthyroidism was achieved by a 13 V-J model.

Authors of the study amplified TCR beta CDR3 regions from RNA transcripts. First-round RT-PCR with HTBI primers amplified the TCR CDR3 region. TCRdb ran MiXCR on the multiplex PCR reads and lists one entry per CDR3 protein. This table has around 340,000 distinct CDR3 sequences, approximately 16% appearing once. V lost 8 bases, J lost 0 bases, and 11 bases lay in between. Looked up from germline, CDR1 is LNHDA and CDR2 is SQIVND (reference sequence). The length of the CDR3 is 14 residues. Sequencing was done on a sample of blood. The sequence was collected from a man aged 25 to 40 with Graves' hyperthyroidism. This chain connects TRBV19 to TRBJ1-3; D is ambiguous. The CDR3 sequence is CASQLESSGNTIYF. CDR3 nucleotide sequence: TGTGCCAGTCAACTAGAGAGCTCTGGAAACACCATATATTTT.